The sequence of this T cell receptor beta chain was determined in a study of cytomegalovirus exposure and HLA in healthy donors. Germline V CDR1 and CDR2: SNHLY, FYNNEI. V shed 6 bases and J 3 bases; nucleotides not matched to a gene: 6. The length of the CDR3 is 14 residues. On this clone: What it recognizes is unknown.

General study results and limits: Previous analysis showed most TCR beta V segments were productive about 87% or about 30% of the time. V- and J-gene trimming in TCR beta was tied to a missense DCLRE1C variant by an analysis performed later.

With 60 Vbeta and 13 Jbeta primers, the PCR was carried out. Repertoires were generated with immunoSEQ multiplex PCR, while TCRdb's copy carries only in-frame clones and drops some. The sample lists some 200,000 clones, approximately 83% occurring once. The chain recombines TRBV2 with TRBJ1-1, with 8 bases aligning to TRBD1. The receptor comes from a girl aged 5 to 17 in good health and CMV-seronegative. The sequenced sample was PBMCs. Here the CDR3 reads CASRVQGADTEAFF. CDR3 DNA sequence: TGTGCCAGCAGGGTCCAGGGGGCGGACACTGAAGCTTTCTTT. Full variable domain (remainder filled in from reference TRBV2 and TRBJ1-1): EPEVTQTPSHQVTQMGQEVILRCVPISNHLYFYWYRQILGQKVEFLVSFYNNEISEKSEIFDDQFSVERPDGSNFTLKIRSTKLEDSAMYFCASRVQGADTEAFFGQGTRLTVV.